What follows are 27 T cell receptor beta chains derived from one specimen sequenced in a study of blood T cell repertoires in COVID-19. Assay used: immunoSEQ multiplex PCR; TCRdb lists only in-frame clones, some missing. The sample lists around 200,000 clones, more than 75% occurring once. Input material: peripheral blood. The receptors derive from a man older than 75 with acute or convalescent COVID-19.

V and J are TRBV7-6 and TRBJ2-5, with unresolved D. The germline CDR1 and CDR2 sequences are SGHVS and FNYEAQ. Trimming pared 5 bases from V and 7 bases from J, leaving 8 bases between. This CDR3 spans 11 amino acids. Here the CDR3 DNA reads TGTGCCAGCAGCGCAACGGGGACCCAGTACTTC. This gives the protein CASSATGTQYF.

J is TRBJ1-1 and V is TRBV6-4; D may be TRBD1 (5 bases). Per the germline V gene, CDR1 is MRHNA and CDR2 is SNTAGT. Deletions cut 5 bases from V and 4 bases from J, with 11 bases between. The CDR3 is made up of 13 amino acids. In DNA, the CDR3 is TGTGCCAGCAGTCCGCAGGGCTCCACTGAAGCTTTCTTT. Translation: CASSPQGSTEAFF.

This chain links TRBV5-4 with TRBJ2-3; 9 bases line up with TRBD2. V was pared by 4 bases and J by 5 bases, with 20 bases of the junction left unmatched. The CDR3 spans 19 residues. Germline V gene data show CDR1 as SGHNT and CDR2 as YYREEE (reference sequence). CDR3 bases: TGTGCCAGCAGCCCGCATCCGACTGCGGGAGGGAGAGGAGGAGATACGCAGTATTTT. Residues: CASSPHPTAGGRGGDTQYF.

In DNA form, the CDR3 reads TGTGCCAGCAGCTCAAAACTTCAATATCGGAGGGGTAATGAAAAACTGTTTTTT. Its protein is CASSSKLQYRRGNEKLFF. This chain uses TRBV27 with TRBJ1-4, with D maybe TRBD1 (5 bases). The CDR3 extends over 18 amino acids. V was cut by 6 bases and J by 4 bases, with 24 bases left in between. Germline CDR1 is MNHEY and CDR2 is SMNVEV (reference sequence).

Comments on this clone: Other DNA sequences in this sample translate to the same CDR3. The chain joins TRBV3-1 (or the pseudogene TRBV3-2) to TRBJ2-5; D gene uncertain. Germline V CDR1 and CDR2: LGHDT, YNNKEL (reference sequence). V shed 4 bases and J shed 2 bases, with 5 bases lying between them. The CDR3 sequence is 12 residues long. The DNA of the CDR3 is TGTGCCAGCAGCCTTAGACAAGAGACCCAGTACTTC. This translates into CASSLRQETQYF.

Here the CDR3 DNA reads TGCGCCAGCAGCCAAGCGCGCCGCTCTGGGGCCAACGTCCTGACTTTC. Protein: CASSQARRSGANVLTF. The chain uses TRBV4-3 and TRBJ2-6; no reliable D call. Trimming took 1 base from V and 0 from J, leaving 7 bases between them. The CDR3 has 16 residues. The germline CDR1 and CDR2 sequences are LGHNA and YSLEER.

The chain links TRBV7-2 to TRBJ1-4, with D perhaps matching TRBD1 (6 bases). Trimming took 3 bases from V and 0 from J, leaving 8 bases between them. CDR1 is SGHTA and CDR2 is FQGNSA in the germline V gene. CDR3 length: 15 residues. CDR3 nucleotide sequence: TGTGCCAGCAGCTTGGACAGCTCAACTAATGAAAAACTGTTTTTT. This sequence encodes CASSLDSSTNEKLFF.

As to this clone: This CDR3 is also generated by other DNA sequences in the sample. This chain joins TRBV5-1 and TRBJ1-5; a weak D match, TRBD1 (5 bases). V was shortened by 0 bases and J by 3 bases, with 10 bases between the two germline ends. The CDR3 has 15 amino acids. Germline-derived CDR1 and CDR2 are SGHRS and YFSETQ. The CDR3 sequence: CASSLGQGNNQPQHF. Written as DNA, the CDR3 is TGCGCCAGCAGCTTGGGGCAGGGCAACAATCAGCCCCAGCATTTT.

The rearrangement joins TRBV28 to TRBJ1-5; 8 bases match TRBD1. The CDR3 runs to 12 residues. V lost 11 bases, J lost 5 bases, and 5 bases stayed unmatched. Germline V gene data show CDR1 as MDHEN and CDR2 as SYDVKM. The CDR3 nucleotides are TGTGCCTGCCGGGACAGGTATCAGCCCCAGCATTTT. Translated: CACRDRYQPQHF.

The chain has TRBV28 and TRBJ2-2; 9 bases fit TRBD1. This CDR3 region has 15 residues. J was trimmed by 8 bases and V by 1 base; bases with no gene match: 5. Germline lookup yields CDR1 MDHEN and CDR2 SYDVKM. The CDR3 sequence: CASSLSGQGRGELFF. The CDR3 DNA reads TGTGCCAGCAGTTTATCGGGACAGGGTCGGGGGGAGCTGTTTTTT. Together with reference TRBV28 and TRBJ2-2, the CDR3 gives the full variable domain: DVKVTQSSRYLVKRTGEKVFLECVQDMDHENMFWYRQDPGLGLRLIYFSYDVKMKEKGDIPEGYSVSREKKERFSLILESASTNQTSMYLCASSLSGQGRGELFFGEGSRLTVL.

The chain has TRBV7-2 and TRBJ2-2; D unresolved. CDR1 is SGHTA and CDR2 is FQGNSA in the germline V gene. The V gene lost 2 bases and the J gene lost 0 bases, with 7 bases spanning the gap. This CDR3 is built from 15 residues. The CDR3 DNA reads as TGTGCCAGCAGCTTAAGGCGGCCGAACACCGGGGAGCTGTTTTTT. Residues: CASSLRRPNTGELFF.

The V gene is TRBV3-1 (or the pseudogene TRBV3-2), the J gene TRBJ2-5; tentative D call: TRBD1 (6 bases). V was clipped by 4 bases and J by 2 bases, with 11 bases between them. There are 14 residues in the CDR3. Per the germline V gene, CDR1 is LGHDT and CDR2 is YNNKEL (reference sequence). The DNA for the CDR3 is TGTGCCAGCAGCCCCTGGGACATTCAAGAGACCCAGTACTTC. Translated, it gives CASSPWDIQETQYF.

This chain uses TRBV10-3 with TRBJ1-6; TRBD1 might be the D (6 bases). The CDR3 spans 13 residues. Germline CDR1 reads ENHRY; CDR2 reads SYGVKD. With 3 bases removed from V and 9 bases from J, the gap between germline ends came to 9 bases. The CDR3 protein is CAISEGGSSPLHF. CDR3 DNA: TGTGCCATCAGTGAAGGGGGAAGTTCACCCCTCCACTTT.

The CDR3 spells CASSIGRGRPPNQYF. The CDR3 nucleotides are TGTGCCAGTAGTATAGGGCGGGGACGTCCCCCCAATCAGTACTTC. The chain uses TRBV19 and TRBJ2-4, with a weak D call TRBD2 (6 bases). Germline V gene data show CDR1 as LNHDA and CDR2 as SQIVND (reference sequence). The CDR3 covers 15 residues. V lost 1 base, J lost 12 bases, and 19 bases lay in between.

The chain joins TRBV19 to TRBJ2-7; 9 positions agree with TRBD2. The CDR3 has 13 amino acids. Germline loops: CDR1 LNHDA, CDR2 SQIVND (reference sequence). Trimming cost V 5 bases and J 5 bases; bases outside gene matches: 4. The CDR3 protein is CASSPSGRNEQYF. Here the CDR3 DNA reads TGTGCCAGTAGTCCAAGCGGGAGGAACGAGCAGTACTTC.

This clone was seen a handful of times. The gene calls are TRBV9 and TRBJ2-1; tentatively, D is TRBD2 (5 bases). V shed 0 bases and J shed 6 bases, with 10 bases lying between them. This CDR3 has 14 residues. From germline, CDR1 is SGDLS and CDR2 YYNGEE. The CDR3 loop reads CASSVGGRSNEQFF. Here the CDR3 DNA reads TGTGCCAGCAGCGTAGGAGGGAGAAGCAATGAGCAGTTCTTC.

The V call is TRBV9, the J call TRBJ2-3, with 9 bases matching TRBD2. Germline loops: CDR1 SGDLS, CDR2 YYNGEE. The CDR3 extends over 16 amino acids. After removal of 3 bases from V and 3 bases from J, the junction contained 8 bases not matched to a gene. Here the CDR3 DNA reads TGTGCCAGCAGCGCCCTAGCGGGATCACCGACAGATACGCAGTATTTT. It specifies CASSALAGSPTDTQYF.

The V call is TRBV10-2, the J call TRBJ2-1, with 13 bases identical to TRBD2. The CDR3 runs 15 residues. J gave up 8 bases and V 7 bases, and 8 bases lay outside the gene matches. Per germline, CDR1 WSHSY and CDR2 SAAADI. The CDR3 nucleotides are TGCGCCAGCAATCCCGGGACTAGCGGGAAGGATGAGCAGTTCTTC. The encoded protein is CASNPGTSGKDEQFF.

This clone was counted a single time. This CDR3 is CASRFSGTGLWGYTF. In DNA, the CDR3 is TGTGCCAGCAGATTTTCCGGGACAGGGTTGTGGGGCTACACCTTC. V usage is TRBV28 and J usage is TRBJ1-2, with 9 positions matching TRBD1. Trimming took 6 bases from V and 8 from J; bases not matched to a gene: 13. The germline V gene encodes CDR1 MDHEN and CDR2 SYDVKM. The CDR3 is 15 amino acids.

The rearrangement links TRBV7-2 to TRBJ2-5, with TRBD1 matching 12 bases. J lost 4 bases, V lost 5 bases, and 8 bases had no gene match. Germline V gene lookup returns CDR1 SGHTA and CDR2 FQGNSA. This CDR3 is built from 16 residues. The CDR3 sequence is CASSVTGTGGRETQYF. CDR3 coding DNA: TGTGCCAGCAGCGTAACCGGGACAGGGGGCAGAGAGACCCAGTACTTC. The complete variable domain, with remaining parts taken from reference TRBV7-2 and TRBJ2-5, reads GAGVSQSPSNKVTEKGKDVELRCDPISGHTALYWYRQSLGQGLEFLIYFQGNSAPDKSGLPSDRFSAERTGGSVSTLTIQRTQQEDSAVYLCASSVTGTGGRETQYFGPGTRLLVL.

This clone was counted between two and nine times. The J gene is TRBJ1-1, the V gene TRBV9; 8 bases match TRBD1. CDR3 length: 14 amino acids. CDR1 is SGDLS and CDR2 is YYNGEE in the germline V gene. Trimming cost V 4 bases and J 4 bases; bases outside gene matches: 6. CDR3 in amino acids: CASSPGQEFTEAFF. As DNA, the CDR3 is TGTGCCAGCAGCCCGGGACAGGAATTCACTGAAGCTTTCTTT.

The gene calls are TRBV6-5 and TRBJ1-1; no clear D gene. This CDR3 has 16 residues. CDR1 MNHEY and CDR2 SVGAGI come from the germline V gene. V lost 0 bases and J lost 11, with 22 bases in between. The CDR3 DNA reads as TGTGCCAGCAGTTACTCGATTACCTTGGGAGTCGGCCGGGCTTTCTTT. Residues: CASSYSITLGVGRAFF.

In this sample, this clone turned up once. The chain links TRBV25-1 to TRBJ2-7; tentative D call: TRBD2 (6 bases). The CDR3 runs 14 residues. In germline, CDR1 is MGHDK, CDR2 SYGVNS. The V and J ends lost 6 bases and 6 bases respectively, with 18 bases between them. In DNA form, the CDR3 reads TGTGCCAGCAGGAATCTCCCCGGGGGTGGCGAGCAGTACTTC. Residues: CASRNLPGGGEQYF.

The J gene is TRBJ1-5, the V gene TRBV9; D gene unclear. Trimming removed 0 bases at V and 9 bases at J, with 10 bases between. The CDR3 consists of 13 residues. The V gene's germline CDR1 is SGDLS and CDR2 YYNGEE. CDR3 loop: CASSVAEGGPQHF. The DNA of the CDR3 is TGTGCCAGCAGCGTAGCTGAGGGTGGGCCCCAGCATTTT.

V usage is TRBV6-1 and J usage is TRBJ2-2; TRBD2 matches 14 bases. Germline V gives CDR1 MNHNS, CDR2 SASEGT. The CDR3 contains 13 residues. V gave up 10 bases and J gave up 7 bases; unmatched junction bases: 2. CDR3 in amino acids: CAIGLAGGGELFF. CDR3 nucleotides: TGTGCCATTGGACTAGCGGGAGGCGGGGAGCTGTTTTTT.

The chain carries TRBV5-8 and TRBJ2-1, with D possibly TRBD2 on 6 matching bases. The CDR3 runs to 16 residues. Trimming took 5 bases from V and 6 from J, leaving 21 bases between them. Germline V gene sequence: CDR1 SGHTS, CDR2 YDEGEE. CDR3 nucleotides: TGTGCCAGCAGACTTATGTGGGCGGCCGGGGGCAATGAGCAGTTCTTC. It codes for CASRLMWAAGGNEQFF.

This sequence joins TRBV6-1 and TRBJ1-4; D call uncertain. From germline, CDR1 is MNHNS and CDR2 SASEGT. CDR3 size: 14 residues. Deletions cut 2 bases from V and 0 bases from J, with 4 bases between. CDR3 sequence (DNA): TGTGCCAGCAGTGAAACGGCAACTAATGAAAAACTGTTTTTT. Protein: CASSETATNEKLFF.